This TCR beta chain was obtained from a study of T-cell memory formation after mild COVID-19. The germline V gene encodes CDR1 SEHNR and CDR2 FQNEAQ (reference sequence). V lost 5 bases, J lost 4 bases, and 7 bases stayed unmatched. CDR3 length: 15 amino acids. TCRdb re-analysed the 5' RACE reads in MiXCR, keeping a single row per CDR3 protein. The sample has 150,000 to 200,000 distinct CDR3 sequences; around 30% are singletons. The chain joins TRBV7-9 to TRBJ2-1; 8 bases map to TRBD2. The sequence came from an adult woman who had mild COVID-19 (a few samples of this study predate the infection). Cell type and time point are not known. The material sequenced was PBMCs or a T cell subset sorted from them (not recorded which). This CDR3 is CASSPGQRGYNEQFF. CDR3 nucleotides: TGTGCCAGCAGCCCGGGCCAGCGGGGGTACAATGAGCAGTTCTTC.